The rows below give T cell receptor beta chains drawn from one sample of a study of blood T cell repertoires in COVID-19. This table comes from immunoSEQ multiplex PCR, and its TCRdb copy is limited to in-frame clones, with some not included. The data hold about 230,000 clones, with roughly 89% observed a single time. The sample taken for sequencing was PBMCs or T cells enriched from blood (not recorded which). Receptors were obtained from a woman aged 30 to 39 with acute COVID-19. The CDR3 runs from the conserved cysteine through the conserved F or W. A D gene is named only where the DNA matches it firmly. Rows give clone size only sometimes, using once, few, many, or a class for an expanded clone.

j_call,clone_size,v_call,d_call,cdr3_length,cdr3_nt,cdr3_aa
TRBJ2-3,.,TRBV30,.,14,TGTGCCTGGAGTACCGGGACTTACACAGATACGCAGTATTTT,CAWSTGTYTDTQYF
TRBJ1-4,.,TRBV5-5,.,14,TGTGCCAGCACCAAGGGGGGGAATGGCGAAAAACTGTTTTTT,CASTKGGNGEKLFF
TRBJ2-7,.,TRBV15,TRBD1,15,TGTGCCACCAGCAGGGGCAGGACAGGGTTATCCGAGCAGTACTTC,CATSRGRTGLSEQYF
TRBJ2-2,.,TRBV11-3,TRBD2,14,TGTGCCAGCAGCGGGGGGGTCTCCACCGGGGAGCTGTTTTTT,CASSGGVSTGELFF
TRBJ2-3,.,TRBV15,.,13,TGTGCCACCAGCAGAGGTGCCGGAGATACGCAGTATTTT,CATSRGAGDTQYF
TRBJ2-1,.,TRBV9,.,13,TGTGCCAGCAGCGTAGAGAGTTTCATGGAGCAGTTCTTC,CASSVESFMEQFF
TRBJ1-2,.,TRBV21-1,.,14,TGCTTCCGGGACAGTGAGGCCACTAACTATGGCTACACCTTC,CFRDSEATNYGYTF
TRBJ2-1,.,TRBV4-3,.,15,TGCGCCAGCAGCCCCCAACGGAGCTCCTACAATGAGCAGTTCTTC,CASSPQRSSYNEQFF
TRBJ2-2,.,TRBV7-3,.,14,TGTGCCAGCAGCCCCGGAGATTACACCGGGGAGCTGTTTTTT,CASSPGDYTGELFF
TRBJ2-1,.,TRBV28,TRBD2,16,TGTGCCAGCACTGTGGGAGGGCTTGAGTCCTACAATGAGCAGTTCTTC,CASTVGGLESYNEQFF
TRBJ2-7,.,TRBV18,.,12,TGTGCCAGCTCACCCGAGACCTACGAGCAGTACTTC,CASSPETYEQYF
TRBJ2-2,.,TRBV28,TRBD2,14,TGTGCCAGCAGTTATCTCGGGGGGGGATGGGAGCTGTTTTTT,CASSYLGGGWELFF
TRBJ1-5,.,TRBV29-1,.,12,TGCAGCGTTGGGGGGGGAGATCAGCCCCAGCATTTT,CSVGGGDQPQHF
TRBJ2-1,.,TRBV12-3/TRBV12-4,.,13,TGTGCCAGCAGTCTAGAACAGCACAATGAGCAGTTCTTC,CASSLEQHNEQFF
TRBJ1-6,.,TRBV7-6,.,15,TGTGCCAGCAGCTTAGCTTCGGTTGGTAATTCACCCCTCCACTTT,CASSLASVGNSPLHF
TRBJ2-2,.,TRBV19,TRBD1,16,TGTGCCAGTAGTATACCGGGACAGCCGAACACCGGGGAGCTGTTTTTT,CASSIPGQPNTGELFF
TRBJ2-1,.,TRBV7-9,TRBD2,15,TGTGCCAGCAGCGGAAGCGGGGGCTCCTACAATGAGCAGTTCTTC,CASSGSGGSYNEQFF
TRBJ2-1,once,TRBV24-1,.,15,TGTGCCACCCACCCCGGCAGGGGAGCCTACAATGAGCAGTTCTTC,CATHPGRGAYNEQFF
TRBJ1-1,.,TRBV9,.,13,TGTGCCAGCAGCGTAGGGGTGAGGAGTGAAGCTTTCTTT,CASSVGVRSEAFF
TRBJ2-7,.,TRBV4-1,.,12,TGCGCCAGCAGCCCCGGAGGCGTCGAGCAGTACTTC,CASSPGGVEQYF
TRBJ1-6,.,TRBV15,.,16,TGTGCCACCAGCAGAGATCCAACAGCTAATAATTCACCCCTCCACTTT,CATSRDPTANNSPLHF
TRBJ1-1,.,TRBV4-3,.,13,TGCGCCAGCAGCCAAGATCTACAGAATGAAGCTTTCTTT,CASSQDLQNEAFF
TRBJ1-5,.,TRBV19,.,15,TGTGCCAGTAGTATAGGGGGCTCGGAAGTTCAGCCCCAGCATTTT,CASSIGGSEVQPQHF
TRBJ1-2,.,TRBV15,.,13,TGTGCCACACAGCAGACCTCTAACTATGGCTACACCTTC,CATQQTSNYGYTF
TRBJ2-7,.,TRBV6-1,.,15,TGTGCCAGCAGCGAAGGACTCGCACACTCCTACGAGCAGTACTTC,CASSEGLAHSYEQYF
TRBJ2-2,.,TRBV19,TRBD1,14,TGTGCCAGTAGGAGACAGGGGGGACCCGGGGAGCTGTTTTTT,CASRRQGGPGELFF
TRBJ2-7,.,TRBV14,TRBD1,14,TGTGCCAGCAGCCTTTCGGGACAGGGGTCGGAGCAGTACTTC,CASSLSGQGSEQYF
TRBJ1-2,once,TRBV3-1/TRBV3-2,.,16,TGTGCCAGCAGCCAGACTTTCTCTGGACAGAACTATGGCTACACCTTC,CASSQTFSGQNYGYTF
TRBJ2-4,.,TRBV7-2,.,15,TGTGCCAGCAGCTCCCCGACAGTAGCCAAAAACATTCAGTACTTC,CASSSPTVAKNIQYF
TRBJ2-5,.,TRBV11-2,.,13,TGTGCCAGCAGCTTAGTACCCGGAGAGACCCAGTACTTC,CASSLVPGETQYF
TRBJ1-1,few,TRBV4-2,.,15,TGTGCCAGCAGCCAAGACCTCTGGGGCGGCACTGAAGCTTTCTTT,CASSQDLWGGTEAFF
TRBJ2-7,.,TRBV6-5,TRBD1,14,TGTGCCAGCAAAAGGGGGCAGGAGGTTAGCGAGCAGTACTTC,CASKRGQEVSEQYF
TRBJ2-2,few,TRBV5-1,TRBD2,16,TGCGCCAGCAGCTTGGAAGCGGGGGAGAACACCGGGGAGCTGTTTTTT,CASSLEAGENTGELFF
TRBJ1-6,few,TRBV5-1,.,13,TGCGCCAGCAGCTTGGCGGGGAATTCACCCCTCCACTTT,CASSLAGNSPLHF
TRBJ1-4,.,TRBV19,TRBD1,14,TGTGCCACCCACCGGGACAGATCTAATGAAAAACTGTTTTTT,CATHRDRSNEKLFF
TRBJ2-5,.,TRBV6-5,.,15,TGTGCCAGCAGTCCCTCGACTGGTGGGGCAGAGACCCAGTACTTC,CASSPSTGGAETQYF
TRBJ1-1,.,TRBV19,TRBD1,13,TGTGCCAGTAGAGGACAGGTGAACACTGAAGCTTTCTTT,CASRGQVNTEAFF
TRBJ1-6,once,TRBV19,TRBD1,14,TGTGCCAGTGGCACCAGGGGGGATAATTCACCCCTCCACTTT,CASGTRGDNSPLHF
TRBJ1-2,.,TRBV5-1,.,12,TGCGCCAGCTCGGGAGGCAGGGAAGGCTACACCTTC,CASSGGREGYTF
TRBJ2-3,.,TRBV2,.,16,TGTGCCAGCAGGGAAACAGGCCTGGTGGGCACAGATACGCAGTATTTT,CASRETGLVGTDTQYF
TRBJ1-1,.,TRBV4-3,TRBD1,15,TGCGCCAGCAGCCAATGGGGACAGGGGGCACCAGAAGCTTTCTTT,CASSQWGQGAPEAFF
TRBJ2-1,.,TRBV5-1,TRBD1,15,TGCGCCAGCAGCTCCCCGGGACAGGGCTACAATGAGCAGTTCTTC,CASSSPGQGYNEQFF
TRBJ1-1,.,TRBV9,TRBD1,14,TGTGCCAGCAGCGTTGACAGGGGGGGCCATGGAGCTTTCTTT,CASSVDRGGHGAFF
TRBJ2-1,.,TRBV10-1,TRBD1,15,TGCGCCAGCAGCCTTAACAGGGGGCCATCCAATGAGCAGTTCTTC,CASSLNRGPSNEQFF
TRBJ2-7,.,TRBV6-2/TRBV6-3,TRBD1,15,TGTGCCAGCAGTTGGAACCGGGACAGGGGGCACGAGCAGTACTTC,CASSWNRDRGHEQYF
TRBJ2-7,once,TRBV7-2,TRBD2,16,TGTGCCAGCAGGGTTCCGACTAGCGGGGGGGTCTACGAGCAGTACTTC,CASRVPTSGGVYEQYF
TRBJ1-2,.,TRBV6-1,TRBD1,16,TGTGCCAGCAGTGAAGTACTACGGACAGGATCCTATGGCTACACCTTC,CASSEVLRTGSYGYTF
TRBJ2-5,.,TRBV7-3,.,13,TGTGCCAGCAGCTCAGGGTTATCAGAGACCCAGTACTTC,CASSSGLSETQYF
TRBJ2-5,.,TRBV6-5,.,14,TGTGCCAGCAGGACGCGGGGTGAAGGAGAGACCCAGTACTTC,CASRTRGEGETQYF
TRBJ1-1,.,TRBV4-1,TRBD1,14,TGCGCCAGCAGCCAAGGACAGGGGGCCATTGAAGCTTTCTTT,CASSQGQGAIEAFF
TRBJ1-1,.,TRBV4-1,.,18,TGCGCCAGCAGCCAAGAGGGTGAGATCCGGGGTATGAACACTGAAGCTTTCTTT,CASSQEGEIRGMNTEAFF
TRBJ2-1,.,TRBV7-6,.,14,TGTGCCAGCAGCTCCCTTTCAGGGATCAATGAGCAGTTCTTC,CASSSLSGINEQFF
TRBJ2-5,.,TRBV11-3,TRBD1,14,TGTGCCAGCAGCGCCCGGGACAGGGGATCAACCCAGTACTTC,CASSARDRGSTQYF
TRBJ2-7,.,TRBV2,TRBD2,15,TGTGCCAGCAGCCAGACTAGCGGGGGGTATTCCGAGCAGTACTTC,CASSQTSGGYSEQYF
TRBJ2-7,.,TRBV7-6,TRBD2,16,TGTGCCAGCAGCTTATCTAGCGGGGGAGGATCTGGAGAGCAGTACTTC,CASSLSSGGGSGEQYF
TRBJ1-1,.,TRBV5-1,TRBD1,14,TGCGCCAGCAGACTACAGGGGGTTGGCACTGAAGCTTTCTTT,CASRLQGVGTEAFF
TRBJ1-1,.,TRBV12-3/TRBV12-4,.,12,TGTGCCAGCAGTTACAAGAACACTGAAGCTTTCTTT,CASSYKNTEAFF
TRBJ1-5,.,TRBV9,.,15,TGTGCCAGCAGCCCAGGAGGCTATAGCAATCAGCCCCAGCATTTT,CASSPGGYSNQPQHF